This TCR beta chain comes out of a study of T cells in Graves' hyperthyroidism and ophthalmopathy. Study-level points and caveats: Blood also contained most expanded thyroid clonotypes above 0.001. Before onset, by a median of approximately 6.8 months, the model predicted ophthalmopathy.

V lost 4 bases to trimming and J lost 5 bases; unmatched junction nucleotides: 3. The CDR3 covers 14 residues. Amplification of TCR beta CDR3 regions was performed using RNA transcripts as template. The TCR CDR3 was amplified in a first-round RT-PCR using the HTBI primer set. TCRdb fed the multiplex PCR reads into MiXCR, producing one record per CDR3 protein. The sample shows 450,000 to 650,000 distinct CDR3 sequences, 13% to 15% of them seen only once. This clonotype has a count of ten or more. Antigen specificity is unknown. The source of this sequence is a young woman with Graves' ophthalmopathy. The specimen sequenced was blood. The rearrangement joins TRBV12-3 or TRBV12-4 to TRBJ1-4; 8 bases match TRBD1. CDR3 residues: CASSSDRANEKLFF. The CDR3 nucleotides read TGTGCCAGCAGTTCGGACAGGGCAAATGAAAAACTGTTTTTT.